In this sample, the clone carrying this T cell receptor beta chain turned up many times. The antigen is unknown. CDR3 length: 11 residues. Germline V lookup: CDR1 SQVTM, CDR2 ANQGSEA. Trimming took off 6 bases at V and 7 bases at J, with 12 bases between the two ends. These data are taken from a study of blood T cells in healthy people across ages. Study results and caveats: Donors of long life had a larger count of naive CD4+ cells and greater diversity than aged donors. Any conclusive comparison of naive versus antigen-experienced cells was prevented by using unsorted PBMCs. The recorded TCR beta diversity per million T cells decreased in a roughly linear manner with age.

A second about 7 to 11 cycle PCR used barcoded and J-beta primers. From the 5' RACE reads, TCRdb called clonotypes with MiXCR, one entry per CDR3 protein. Of around 870,000 distinct CDR3 sequences listed, more than 25% are singletons. Total RNA was extracted at no less than 5.5 micrograms per sample. V gene TRBV29-1 combines with J gene TRBJ1-1; maybe TRBD1 (6 bases). The clonotype originates from a woman older than 75 in good health. Input material: blood. For the CDR3, the DNA is TGCAGCGTGTCACAGGGAAGTGAAGCTTTCTTT. Protein sequence: CSVSQGSEAFF.